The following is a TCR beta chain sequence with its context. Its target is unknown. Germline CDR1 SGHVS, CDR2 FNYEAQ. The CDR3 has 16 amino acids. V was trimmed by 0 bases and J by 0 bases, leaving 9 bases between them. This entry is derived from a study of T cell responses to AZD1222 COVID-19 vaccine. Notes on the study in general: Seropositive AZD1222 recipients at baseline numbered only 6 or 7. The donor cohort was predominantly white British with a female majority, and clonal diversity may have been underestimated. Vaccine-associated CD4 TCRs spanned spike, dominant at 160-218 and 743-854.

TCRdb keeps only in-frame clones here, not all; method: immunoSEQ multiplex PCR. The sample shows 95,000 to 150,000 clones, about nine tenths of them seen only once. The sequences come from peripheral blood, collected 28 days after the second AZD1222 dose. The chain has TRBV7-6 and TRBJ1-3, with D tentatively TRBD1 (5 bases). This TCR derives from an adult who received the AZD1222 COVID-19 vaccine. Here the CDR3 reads CASSLAQGDSGNTIYF. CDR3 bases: TGTGCCAGCAGCTTAGCGCAAGGGGACTCTGGAAACACCATATATTTT.